The rows below give T cell receptor beta chains drawn from one sample of a study of blood T cell repertoires in COVID-19. The protocol was immunoSEQ multiplex PCR, while the TCRdb copy is restricted to in-frame clones and leaves out a portion. The table shows more than 200,000 clones, with around 90% occurring only once. Sequencing was carried out using peripheral blood. These receptors originate from a human donor in a cohort sampled during active COVID-19. CDR3s include the opening cysteine and the closing phenylalanine or tryptophan. Each record gives: clone size, D gene, V gene, J gene, CDR3 protein, CDR3 DNA. A D gene is named only where the DNA matches it firmly. The size entry is marked missing in some rows and otherwise reads once, few, many or a size class.

clone size: .; D gene: TRBD1; V gene: TRBV4-2; J gene: TRBJ1-1; CDR3 protein: CASSQGDSLEREAFF; CDR3 DNA: TGTGCCAGCAGCCAAGGGGACAGCCTAGAAAGAGAAGCTTTCTTT
clone size: .; D gene: .; V gene: TRBV28; J gene: TRBJ1-4; CDR3 protein: CASSLPWGLGEKLFF; CDR3 DNA: TGTGCCAGCAGTTTACCCTGGGGGCTAGGAGAAAAACTGTTTTTT
clone size: once; D gene: TRBD1; V gene: TRBV7-9; J gene: TRBJ1-1; CDR3 protein: CASSPRTGTEAFF; CDR3 DNA: TGTGCCAGCAGCCCAAGGACAGGTACTGAAGCTTTCTTT
clone size: once; D gene: TRBD2; V gene: TRBV10-3; J gene: TRBJ2-5; CDR3 protein: CATLPPGGAEETQYF; CDR3 DNA: TGTGCCACCCTACCACCCGGGGGGGCAGAAGAGACCCAGTACTTC
clone size: .; D gene: TRBD1; V gene: TRBV7-2; J gene: TRBJ2-5; CDR3 protein: CASSLGTGEIETQYF; CDR3 DNA: TGTGCCAGCAGCTTGGGGACAGGGGAGATAGAGACCCAGTACTTC
clone size: once; D gene: .; V gene: TRBV5-3; J gene: TRBJ2-7; CDR3 protein: CARSTDRLSYEQYF; CDR3 DNA: TGTGCCAGAAGCACCGACAGGCTTTCCTACGAGCAGTACTTC
clone size: .; D gene: .; V gene: TRBV20-1; J gene: TRBJ2-7; CDR3 protein: CSARTHYEQYF; CDR3 DNA: TGCAGTGCTAGGACTCACTACGAGCAGTACTTC
clone size: .; D gene: .; V gene: TRBV5-1; J gene: TRBJ2-5; CDR3 protein: CASSLAYRGETQYF; CDR3 DNA: TGCGCCAGCAGCTTGGCGTATCGGGGAGAGACCCAGTACTTC
clone size: .; D gene: TRBD1; V gene: TRBV20-1; J gene: TRBJ1-1; CDR3 protein: CSASGQGMTEAFF; CDR3 DNA: TGCAGTGCTAGTGGACAGGGGATGACTGAAGCTTTCTTT
clone size: .; D gene: .; V gene: TRBV19; J gene: TRBJ2-7; CDR3 protein: CASSIAGLVGSEQYF; CDR3 DNA: TGTGCCAGTAGTATAGCGGGCTTGGTGGGGAGCGAGCAGTACTTC
clone size: once; D gene: .; V gene: TRBV19; J gene: TRBJ2-7; CDR3 protein: CASSDVARTVGVYEQYF; CDR3 DNA: TGTGCCAGTAGTGACGTGGCAAGGACGGTGGGAGTGTACGAGCAGTACTTC
clone size: .; D gene: .; V gene: TRBV30; J gene: TRBJ2-7; CDR3 protein: CAWSRTVVYEQYF; CDR3 DNA: TGTGCCTGGAGTCGAACAGTAGTCTACGAGCAGTACTTC
clone size: .; D gene: TRBD1; V gene: TRBV7-8; J gene: TRBJ1-4; CDR3 protein: CASSPDRGRERNEKLFF; CDR3 DNA: TGTGCCAGCAGCCCGGACAGGGGGCGAGAGAGGAATGAAAAACTGTTTTTT
clone size: .; D gene: TRBD1; V gene: TRBV24-1; J gene: TRBJ2-3; CDR3 protein: CATSRQGKTDTQYF; CDR3 DNA: TGTGCCACCAGTAGACAGGGGAAGACAGATACGCAGTATTTT
clone size: .; D gene: TRBD2; V gene: TRBV4-3; J gene: TRBJ2-1; CDR3 protein: CASSQGTSGSLSSYNEQFF; CDR3 DNA: TGCGCCAGCAGCCAAGGAACTAGCGGGAGTCTTAGCTCCTACAATGAGCAGTTCTTC
clone size: .; D gene: .; V gene: TRBV27; J gene: TRBJ2-5; CDR3 protein: CASRGLQETQYF; CDR3 DNA: TGTGCCAGCAGGGGGCTACAAGAGACCCAGTACTTC
clone size: once; D gene: TRBD1; V gene: TRBV28; J gene: TRBJ1-1; CDR3 protein: CATGQVGAFF; CDR3 DNA: TGTGCCACCGGACAGGTCGGAGCTTTCTTT
clone size: .; D gene: TRBD2; V gene: TRBV24-1; J gene: TRBJ2-5; CDR3 protein: CATSDFSGSPQETQYF; CDR3 DNA: TGTGCCACCAGTGATTTTAGCGGGAGTCCCCAAGAGACCCAGTACTTC
clone size: .; D gene: TRBD1; V gene: TRBV2; J gene: TRBJ1-6; CDR3 protein: CASSGEGTDNSPLHF; CDR3 DNA: TGTGCCAGCAGTGGCGAAGGGACAGATAATTCACCCCTCCACTTT
clone size: .; D gene: TRBD2; V gene: TRBV27; J gene: TRBJ2-7; CDR3 protein: CASSPGLAGEGEQYF; CDR3 DNA: TGTGCCAGCAGCCCCGGACTAGCGGGAGAGGGGGAGCAGTACTTC
clone size: .; D gene: TRBD2; V gene: TRBV27; J gene: TRBJ2-1; CDR3 protein: CASSLGAGGLNEQFF; CDR3 DNA: TGTGCCAGCAGTTTAGGAGCGGGAGGGCTCAATGAGCAGTTCTTC
clone size: .; D gene: .; V gene: TRBV3-1/TRBV3-2; J gene: TRBJ2-7; CDR3 protein: CASSQHPDSTYEQYF; CDR3 DNA: TGTGCCAGCAGCCAACATCCGGACAGTACCTACGAGCAGTACTTC
clone size: .; D gene: .; V gene: TRBV6-5; J gene: TRBJ1-2; CDR3 protein: CASSFAKRYGYTF; CDR3 DNA: TGTGCCAGCAGCTTCGCGAAGAGGTATGGCTACACCTTC
clone size: .; D gene: TRBD1; V gene: TRBV30; J gene: TRBJ2-7; CDR3 protein: CALRPDRASYEQYF; CDR3 DNA: TGTGCCTTGCGCCCCGACAGGGCGTCCTACGAGCAGTACTTC
clone size: .; D gene: .; V gene: TRBV14; J gene: TRBJ1-2; CDR3 protein: CASSQVAGMVGYTF; CDR3 DNA: TGTGCCAGCAGCCAAGTTGCGGGGATGGTTGGCTACACCTTC
clone size: .; D gene: TRBD2; V gene: TRBV27; J gene: TRBJ2-7; CDR3 protein: CASRGLATGYEQYF; CDR3 DNA: TGTGCCAGCAGGGGACTAGCGACCGGCTACGAGCAGTACTTC
clone size: .; D gene: TRBD1; V gene: TRBV29-1; J gene: TRBJ1-1; CDR3 protein: CSVGQGNTEAFF; CDR3 DNA: TGCAGCGTTGGACAGGGGAACACTGAAGCTTTCTTT
clone size: few; D gene: .; V gene: TRBV7-2; J gene: TRBJ2-2; CDR3 protein: CASSPSANTGELFF; CDR3 DNA: TGTGCCAGCAGCCCAAGCGCGAACACCGGGGAGCTGTTTTTT